The next 14 T cell receptor beta chains were all read from a single sample in a study of metastatic and nonmetastatic thyroid tumors. TCRdb re-called clones via MiXCR from the PCR reads. The data show around 22,000 clones, roughly 18% seen once. All patients were untreated before thyroid surgery. Material for sequencing was blood. These receptors all come from a male donor with papillary thyroid cancer or a benign thyroid nodule (not recorded which). Some clones in this sample may be carry-over from other donors' samples.

J is TRBJ1-3 and V is TRBV5-6; D not certain. V dropped 7 bases and J dropped 0 bases, with 14 bases sitting between them. Germline V gene data show CDR1 as SGHDT and CDR2 as YYEEEE. The CDR3 runs 15 residues. The DNA of the CDR3 is TGTGCCAGCTTTGAGTCTACCTCCTCTGGAAACACCATATATTTT. Encoded protein: CASFESTSSGNTIYF. Looking up the rest from reference TRBV5-6 and TRBJ1-3 gives the full variable domain: DAGVTQSPTHLIKTRGQQVTLRCSPKSGHDTVSWYQQALGQGPQFIFQYYEEEERQRGNFPDRFSGHQFPNYSSELNVNALLLGDSALYLCASFESTSSGNTIYFGEGSWLTVV.

This clone was detected many times. V is TRBV5-1 and J is TRBJ2-5; 10 positions agree with TRBD2. The CDR3 runs 15 residues. The ends lost 6 bases at V and 5 bases at J; junction bases unmatched: 10. CDR1 SGHRS and CDR2 YFSETQ come from the germline V gene. CDR3 protein: CASIPSSGSVETQYF. CDR3 nucleotide sequence: TGCGCCAGCATCCCTTCTAGCGGGAGTGTGGAGACCCAGTACTTC.

Note on this clone: A clone one base away is much larger, so this may be a read error. The rearrangement links TRBV5-5 to TRBJ2-1; D remains ambiguous. CDR1 SGHKS and CDR2 YYEKEE come from the germline V gene (reference sequence). This CDR3 comprises 11 residues. This CDR3 reads CASSLVEEQSF. DNA of the CDR3: TGTGCCAGCAGCTTGGTTGAAGAGCAGTCCTTC.

The chain uses TRBV11-2 and TRBJ2-3; TRBD2 agrees at 14 bases. The CDR3 totals 16 residues. The J segment lost 5 bases and the V segment lost 1 base, leaving 2 bases of the junction unmatched. Germline values: CDR1 SGHAT, CDR2 FQNNGV. The CDR3 loop is CASSLGGTSGRDTQYF. The CDR3 DNA sequence: TGTGCCAGCAGCTTAGGGGGGACTAGCGGGAGAGATACGCAGTATTTT.

This clone was recorded many times. A much larger clone lies a single base off, so this may be a read error. The chain is built from TRBV6-5 and TRBJ1-6; D is undetermined. The CDR3 consists of 16 residues. Deletions cut 6 bases from V and 13 bases from J, with 25 bases between. Germline CDR1 reads MNHEY; CDR2 reads SVGAGI. The CDR3 spells CASSYEGRATAGPLHF. CDR3 DNA sequence: TGTGCCAGCAGCTACGAAGGACGGGCAACGGCCGGGCCCCTCCACTTT.

This clone occurred many times. The chain carries TRBV14 and TRBJ2-7; TRBD1 matches 7 bases. Germline lookup yields CDR1 SGHDN and CDR2 FVKESK. The CDR3 is made up of 15 amino acids. J gave up 3 bases and V 2 bases, and 7 bases lay outside the gene matches. This CDR3 is CASSQLPGQNYEQYF. For the CDR3, the DNA is TGTGCCAGCAGCCAACTTCCGGGACAGAACTACGAGCAGTACTTC.

This clone was seen a few times. The J gene is TRBJ1-1, the V gene TRBV5-1; D is uncertain. The CDR3 sequence is 13 residues long. Germline CDR1 is SGHRS and CDR2 is YFSETQ. V was clipped by 4 bases and J by 4 bases, with 11 bases between them. This CDR3 is CASSISYGTEAFF. CDR3 DNA: TGCGCCAGCAGCATTTCGTATGGCACTGAAGCTTTCTTT.

This clone occurred many times. The chain couples TRBV5-1 to TRBJ2-1; the match to TRBD1 covers 7 bases. With 2 bases clipped from V and 12 bases from J, the junction kept 5 bases outside the gene matches. CDR3 length: 12 residues. Germline lookup yields CDR1 SGHRS and CDR2 YFSETQ. CDR3 in DNA: TGCGCCAGCAGCTTACAGGGGACCGGGCAGTTCTTC. Translating it yields CASSLQGTGQFF.

The chain has TRBV6-1 and TRBJ2-5; perhaps D is TRBD1 or TRBD2 (7 bases each). This CDR3 spans 11 amino acids. V lost 7 bases and J 7 bases, leaving 10 bases between the germline ends. CDR1 is MNHNS and CDR2 is SASEGT in the germline V gene. In nucleotides, the CDR3 is TGTGCCAGCATCAGGGGGGGGACCCAGTACTTC. Its translation: CASIRGGTQYF.

This clone is judged medium-sized. The DNA of the CDR3 is TGTGCCAGCAGTTTATTACAGGGCGAGCAGTACTTC. Translation gives CASSLLQGEQYF. V and J are TRBV28 and TRBJ2-7, with D perhaps TRBD1 (6 bases). Trimming shortened V by 1 base and J by 6 bases, and 7 bases separated the two germline ends. CDR3 length equals 12 residues. The germline gives CDR1 MDHEN, CDR2 SYDVKM.

In its sample, this clone was seen many times. The rearrangement links TRBV28 to TRBJ2-5; TRBD2 is a possible D gene (5 bases). Germline CDR1 reads MDHEN; CDR2 reads SYDVKM. This CDR3 region has 13 residues. V was cut by 5 bases and J by 6 bases, with 13 bases left in between. Written as DNA, the CDR3 is TGTGCCAGCAGTGGAGGTGGTTCAAAGACCCAGTACTTC. This sequence encodes CASSGGGSKTQYF. Combining the CDR3 with reference TRBV28 and TRBJ2-5 gives the whole variable domain DVKVTQSSRYLVKRTGEKVFLECVQDMDHENMFWYRQDPGLGLRLIYFSYDVKMKEKGDIPEGYSVSREKKERFSLILESASTNQTSMYLCASSGGGSKTQYFGPGTRLLVL.

Within the sample, this clone is medium-sized. This specimen includes other DNA sequences encoding the same CDR3. The chain couples TRBV6-4 to TRBJ2-7; 7 nucleotides match TRBD2. J gave up 4 bases and V 2 bases, and 11 bases lay outside the gene matches. The germline V gene encodes CDR1 MRHNA and CDR2 SNTAGT. This CDR3 comprises 16 residues. The CDR3 reads CASSDPEERGPYEQYF. In nucleotides, the CDR3 is TGTGCCAGCAGTGACCCTGAAGAGCGGGGTCCTTACGAGCAGTACTTC.

This clone was picked up many times. At one boundary the junction diverges from the germline segment, which might be a read error. This chain joins TRBV9 and TRBJ2-7; D is tentatively TRBD1 or TRBD2 (5 bases each). CDR3 length: 15 amino acids. CDR1 and CDR2 from the germline V gene are SGDLS and YYNGEE. CDR3 region: CASGVAGSNFYEQYF. The CDR3 DNA reads TGTGCCAGCGGCGTTGCAGGGAGCAACTTCTACGAGCAGTACTTC.

This clone was seen at least ten times. This sequence joins TRBV3-1 and TRBJ2-1; 7 bases agree with TRBD2. Germline CDR1 is LGHDT and CDR2 is YNNKEL (reference sequence). J lost 2 bases, V lost 4 bases, and 11 bases had no gene match. There are 17 residues in the CDR3. The chain's CDR3 is CASSPRVSGGPYNEQFF. CDR3 coding DNA: TGTGCCAGCAGCCCCAGGGTATCGGGAGGTCCCTACAATGAGCAGTTCTTC.